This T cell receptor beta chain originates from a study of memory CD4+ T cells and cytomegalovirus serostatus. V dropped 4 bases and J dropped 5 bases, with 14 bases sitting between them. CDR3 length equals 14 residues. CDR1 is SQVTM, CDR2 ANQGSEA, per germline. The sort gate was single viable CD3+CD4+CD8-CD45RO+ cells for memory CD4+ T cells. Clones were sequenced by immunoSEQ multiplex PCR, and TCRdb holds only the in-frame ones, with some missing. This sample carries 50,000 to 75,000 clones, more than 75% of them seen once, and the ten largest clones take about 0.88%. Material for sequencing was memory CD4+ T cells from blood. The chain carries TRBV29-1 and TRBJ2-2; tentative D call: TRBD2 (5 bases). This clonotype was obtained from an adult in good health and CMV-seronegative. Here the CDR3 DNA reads TGCAGCGTTGGAGACCCCGAGGGAACCGGGGAGCTGTTTTTT. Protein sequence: CSVGDPEGTGELFF.